Listed below are T cell receptor beta chains from one sample, sequenced in a study of blood T cell repertoires in COVID-19. Here immunoSEQ multiplex PCR was the method, and the copy in TCRdb shows in-frame clones only, minus some. Of a few hundred thousand clones listed, about four fifths were seen once; the top ten hold roughly 1.1%. The sample taken for sequencing was peripheral blood. Receptors originate from a human donor with acute or convalescent COVID-19. The donor label of this sample is uncertain. Each CDR3 is given with its conserved first and last residue. D genes are given only for firm matches. Size is omitted from some rows. Given values are once, few, many or a class for expanded clones.

J gene	clone size	D gene	V gene	CDR3 protein	CDR3 DNA
TRBJ1-2	-	-	TRBV28	CATQDVALTNYGYTF	TGTGCCACCCAAGACGTAGCACTAACTAACTATGGCTACACCTTC
TRBJ2-7	-	-	TRBV6-5	CATKRGGSGEQYF	TGTGCCACTAAAAGGGGGGGGAGCGGCGAGCAGTACTTC
TRBJ1-3	-	-	TRBV19	CASVTDPSGNTIYF	TGTGCCAGTGTGACAGATCCTTCTGGAAACACCATATATTTT
TRBJ2-1	-	TRBD2	TRBV6-4	CASSDLSGGFDEQFF	TGTGCCAGCAGTGACTTGAGCGGGGGGTTCGATGAGCAGTTCTTC
TRBJ1-1	once	-	TRBV6-5	CASSKIRGSNTEAFF	TGTGCCAGCAGTAAAATCCGAGGGAGCAACACTGAAGCTTTCTTT
TRBJ2-5	-	-	TRBV9	CASSVDLQETQYF	TGTGCCAGCAGCGTAGACCTCCAGGAGACCCAGTACTTC
TRBJ1-2	-	TRBD1	TRBV2	CASRRQGANYGYTF	TGTGCCAGCAGGAGACAGGGGGCGAACTATGGCTACACCTTC
TRBJ2-1	-	TRBD1	TRBV2	CASTLQGELSNNEQFF	TGTGCCAGCACGCTCCAGGGGGAACTAAGCAACAATGAGCAGTTCTTC
TRBJ1-4	-	-	TRBV2	CASSVGRGSKLFF	TGTGCCAGCAGTGTGGGCCGCGGGTCCAAACTGTTTTTT
TRBJ2-7	once	-	TRBV5-1	CASSYGTLSYEQYF	TGCGCCAGCAGCTATGGGACACTCTCCTACGAGCAGTACTTC
TRBJ1-2	-	-	TRBV28	CASSLLREFTF	TGTGCCAGCAGTTTATTGCGGGAGTTCACCTTC
TRBJ1-2	-	-	TRBV6-5	CASSRTEAYGYTF	TGTGCCAGCAGCAGAACTGAGGCCTATGGCTACACCTTC
TRBJ1-3	-	-	TRBV6-1	CASSELDRLPGNTIYF	TGTGCCAGCAGTGAACTTGACAGACTCCCTGGAAACACCATATATTTT
TRBJ1-2	-	-	TRBV6-2/TRBV6-3	CASSYGPGANYGYTF	TGTGCCAGCAGTTACGGGCCGGGGGCTAACTATGGCTACACCTTC
TRBJ2-7	-	-	TRBV7-2	CASSSGEREQYF	TGTGCCAGCAGCTCGGGGGAGAGGGAGCAGTACTTC
TRBJ1-1	-	TRBD1	TRBV2	CASRDRAAGNTEAFF	TGTGCCAGCAGAGACAGGGCGGCCGGGAACACTGAAGCTTTCTTT
TRBJ1-2	once	TRBD1	TRBV9	CASSRMGQSYGYTF	TGTGCCAGCAGCAGAATGGGACAGTCCTATGGCTACACCTTC
TRBJ1-4	-	-	TRBV5-1	CASSQDRQASNEKLFF	TGCGCCAGCAGCCAAGACCGACAGGCGTCTAATGAAAAACTGTTTTTT
TRBJ1-1	-	-	TRBV12-3/TRBV12-4	CASSLNRWTEAFF	TGTGCCAGCAGTCTAAATCGGTGGACTGAAGCTTTCTTT
TRBJ2-7	-	TRBD2	TRBV7-8	CASSNSGGPYEQYF	TGTGCCAGCAGCAATAGCGGGGGCCCCTACGAGCAGTACTTC
TRBJ2-2	-	-	TRBV21-1	CASSTPPTIENTGELFF	TGTGCCAGCAGCACCCCTCCCACGATAGAGAACACCGGGGAGCTGTTTTTT
TRBJ2-5	-	TRBD2	TRBV15	CATSKAGGTPKRTQYF	TGTGCCACCAGCAAAGCGGGGGGTACTCCTAAGAGAACCCAGTACTTC
TRBJ2-6	-	-	TRBV11-2	CASSLDLPPRANVLTF	TGTGCCAGCAGCTTAGATCTCCCCCCCCGGGCCAACGTCCTGACTTTC
TRBJ2-2	-	TRBD1	TRBV14	CASSSPGQGAAGELFF	TGTGCCAGCAGCTCGCCGGGACAGGGTGCGGCCGGGGAGCTGTTTTTT
TRBJ2-3	-	-	TRBV4-1	CASKRGTTDTQYF	TGCGCCAGCAAGCGCGGGACCACAGATACGCAGTATTTT
TRBJ2-5	-	TRBD1	TRBV2	CASSWLGTGLETQYF	TGTGCCAGCAGTTGGCTCGGGACAGGGCTAGAGACCCAGTACTTC
TRBJ1-6	-	-	TRBV5-1	CASSLIAGSNSPLHF	TGCGCCAGCAGCTTGATAGCGGGGAGTAATTCACCCCTCCACTTT
TRBJ1-6	-	TRBD1	TRBV6-5	CASRDTGVHSPLHF	TGTGCCAGCAGGGACACAGGGGTACATTCACCCCTCCACTTT
TRBJ2-2	-	-	TRBV14	CASSPVAGLNTGELFF	TGTGCCAGCAGCCCGGTCGCAGGGCTGAACACCGGGGAGCTGTTTTTT
TRBJ2-1	-	TRBD1	TRBV3-1/TRBV3-2	CASSHVRQGGYNEQFF	TGTGCCAGCAGCCATGTACGACAGGGGGGTTACAATGAGCAGTTCTTC
TRBJ2-1	-	-	TRBV19	CASRGLFLGSYNEQFF	TGTGCCAGCCGAGGACTTTTCCTAGGCTCCTACAATGAGCAGTTCTTC
TRBJ2-1	-	-	TRBV15	CATSRVPGLSSYNEQFF	TGTGCCACCAGCAGAGTCCCCGGACTGAGCTCCTACAATGAGCAGTTCTTC
TRBJ1-4	-	-	TRBV18	CASSPTNGKLFF	TGTGCCAGCTCCCCTACCAATGGAAAACTGTTTTTT
TRBJ2-3	-	-	TRBV19	CASSIEGARTDTQYF	TGTGCCAGTAGTATTGAGGGAGCCCGGACAGATACGCAGTATTTT
TRBJ1-2	few	-	TRBV28	CASHRGGTYGYTF	TGTGCCAGCCACCGGGGGGGTACCTATGGCTACACCTTC
TRBJ2-5	once	-	TRBV18	CASSRDPGEGKTQYF	TGTGCCAGCTCACGCGACCCGGGGGAAGGAAAGACCCAGTACTTC
TRBJ2-7	-	-	TRBV7-9	CASSLGGQLYEQYF	TGTGCCAGCAGCCTAGGGGGACAACTATACGAGCAGTACTTC
TRBJ2-7	-	TRBD2	TRBV5-1	CASSFAPVAGGGEQYF	TGCGCCAGCAGCTTCGCGCCGGTGGCGGGGGGTGGCGAGCAGTACTTC
TRBJ2-2	-	TRBD2	TRBV6-5	CASRSGGANTGELFF	TGTGCCAGCAGGAGCGGGGGCGCGAACACCGGGGAGCTGTTTTTT
TRBJ1-5	-	-	TRBV7-8	CASSSRPQGNQPQHF	TGTGCCAGCAGCTCCAGGCCCCAAGGCAATCAGCCCCAGCATTTT
TRBJ1-2	-	-	TRBV27	CASTPSPGGGYGYTF	TGTGCCAGCACCCCCTCTCCGGGGGGCGGCTATGGCTACACCTTC
TRBJ1-2	-	-	TRBV28	CASSLRGAGYGYTF	TGTGCCAGCAGTTTGCGGGGGGCCGGATATGGCTACACCTTC
TRBJ2-7	-	-	TRBV30	CAWRTGYEQYF	TGTGCCTGGAGGACCGGGTACGAGCAGTACTTC
TRBJ2-3	-	TRBD1	TRBV29-1	CSVDRDRVTDTQYF	TGCAGCGTTGACCGGGACAGAGTCACAGATACGCAGTATTTT
TRBJ1-1	-	TRBD1	TRBV7-8	CASSSGTGGYSEAFF	TGTGCCAGCAGCTCCGGGACAGGGGGTTATTCCGAAGCTTTCTTT
TRBJ2-1	-	TRBD1	TRBV30	CALRRDSLYNEQFF	TGTGCCCTTCGTAGGGACAGTCTCTACAATGAGCAGTTCTTC
TRBJ1-1	few	-	TRBV6-5	CATGWGPNTEAFF	TGTGCCACCGGATGGGGGCCGAACACTGAAGCTTTCTTT
TRBJ2-7	-	TRBD2	TRBV3-1/TRBV3-2	CATRTSGVFYEQYF	TGTGCCACCCGAACTAGCGGGGTCTTTTACGAGCAGTACTTC
TRBJ2-7	-	TRBD1	TRBV30	CAWSVRNRGVVVPLYF	TGTGCCTGGAGTGTACGAAACAGGGGGGTGGTGGTACCCCTGTACTTC